This TCR beta chain was documented in a study of shared clonotypes between healthy human individuals. Findings of the study overall: Across subsets, estimated richness was generally greater for naive than for memory populations.

As to this clone: Its antigen is as yet unknown. The sample contains more than one DNA sequence encoding this CDR3.

This table comes from immunoSEQ multiplex PCR, and its TCRdb copy is limited to in-frame clones, with some not included. The data hold 2,500,000 or so clones, with approximately 90% observed a single time. V was clipped by 7 bases and J by 4 bases, with 10 bases between them. Germline V gene sequence: CDR1 SNHLY, CDR2 FYNNEI. This CDR3 is 12 amino acids long. Input material: naive CD4+ T cells sorted from blood. This sample's subset: CD45RA+ positively selected. The TCR sequence derives from a man aged 18 to 29 in good health. The V and J genes are TRBV2 and TRBJ2-5; perhaps TRBD1 as D (6 bases). This chain's CDR3 is CASTQGRETQYF. The CDR3 DNA follows: TGTGCCAGCACCCAGGGGAGAGAGACCCAGTACTTC.